The 25 T cell receptor beta chains below were found in one sample sequenced in a study of identical twins' blood T cells. TCRdb re-analysed the 5' RACE reads in MiXCR, keeping a single row per CDR3 protein. The sample has fewer than 450,000 distinct CDR3 sequences, 28% seen once. The source material was PBMCs. All receptors derive from a woman aged 18 to 55 in good health.

Concerning this clonotype itself: An end of the junction does not agree with germline; a read error may underlie this. The chain combines TRBV29-1 with TRBJ1-2; the match to TRBD1 covers 9 bases. CDR3 length equals 13 residues. Germline V gene sequence: CDR1 SQVTM, CDR2 ANQGSEA. The CDR3 region has the DNA TGCAGCGTAGACAGGGGGATTTTCTATGGCCACACCTTC. It is translated as CSVDRGIFYGHTF.

V gene TRBV27 combines with J gene TRBJ1-6, with D possibly TRBD1 on 5 matching bases. CDR3 size: 14 residues. V gave up 3 bases and J gave up 7 bases, with 10 bases separating them. Germline V gene lookup returns CDR1 MNHEY and CDR2 SMNVEV (reference sequence). The CDR3 spells CASSFRGFNSPLHF. DNA of the CDR3: TGTGCCAGCAGTTTCCGGGGGTTCAATTCACCCCTCCACTTT.

There are many counts of this clonotype. This chain links TRBV6-4 with TRBJ2-1, with TRBD2 identical over 9 bases. J lost 6 bases, V lost 3 bases, and 9 bases had no gene match. Germline loops: CDR1 MRHNA, CDR2 SNTAGT. The CDR3 runs to 16 residues. The CDR3 region is CASSEGGSGSSNEQFF. For the CDR3, the DNA is TGTGCCAGCAGTGAAGGAGGTAGCGGGAGCAGCAATGAGCAGTTCTTC.

The chain couples TRBV5-1 to TRBJ2-5; tentatively, D is TRBD2 (6 bases). The germline V gene has CDR1 SGHRS and CDR2 YFSETQ. The CDR3 totals 16 residues. The V gene lost 3 bases and the J gene lost 5 bases, with 20 bases spanning the gap. Here the CDR3 DNA reads TGCGCCAGCAGCTCACGGGGGATGGGTGCGGATGAGACCCAGTACTTC. The encoded protein is CASSSRGMGADETQYF.

Remarks on this clonotype: One junction end does not reproduce the germline sequence, and a read error may be involved. The chain combines TRBV27 with TRBJ1-2, with 8 bases aligning to TRBD1. Germline CDR1 is MNHEY and CDR2 is SMNVEV (reference sequence). The CDR3 extends over 15 amino acids. The CDR3: CASSLGSGGSYGHTF. CDR3 bases: TGTGCCAGCAGTTTGGGGTCAGGGGGCAGCTATGGCCACACCTTC.

Comments on this clonotype: A much more abundant neighbour one base away suggests this may be a read error. The V call is TRBV6-2 or TRBV6-3, the J call TRBJ2-3; 7 bases fit TRBD2. Germline V gives CDR1 MNHEY, CDR2 SVGEGT. This CDR3 contains 15 residues. CDR3: CASSSGTKVTDTKYF. The CDR3 DNA is TGTGCCAGCAGTTCCGGGACTAAGGTCACAGATACGAAGTATTTT.

As concerns this clonotype: A single base separates this from a much larger clone, so it may be a read error. The chain links TRBV6-4 to TRBJ2-2; weak D call: TRBD1 (6 bases). Germline V gives CDR1 MRHNA, CDR2 SNTAGT. The CDR3 sequence is 14 residues long. CDR3 bases: TGTGCCAGCAGAGCACAGGGAGAAACCGGGGATCTGTTTTTT. It codes for CASRAQGETGDLFF.

This clonotype was observed a few times. V usage is TRBV29-1 and J usage is TRBJ1-2; no clear D gene. Germline V gene sequence: CDR1 SQVTM, CDR2 ANQGSEA. The CDR3 spans 13 residues. V gave up 4 bases and J gave up 4 bases, with 13 bases separating them. The CDR3 loop reads CSVVLGVSYGYTF. In DNA, the CDR3 is TGCAGCGTTGTACTCGGGGTATCCTATGGCTACACCTTC.

This clonotype was seen more than once but under ten times. The genes are TRBV20-1 and TRBJ1-1, with D maybe TRBD1 (5 bases). This CDR3 is 12 amino acids long. Germline CDR1 is DFQATT and CDR2 is SNEGSKA (reference sequence). V lost 3 bases, J lost 7 bases, and 12 bases lay in between. In DNA form, the CDR3 reads TGCAGTGCTAGGGGGCCACGACTTGAAGCTTTCTTT. This sequence encodes CSARGPRLEAFF.

The gene calls are TRBV2 and TRBJ1-1; D uncertain. The germline V gene encodes CDR1 SNHLY and CDR2 FYNNEI. Trimming removed 7 bases from V and 7 bases from J, with 7 bases in between. CDR3 length: 10 residues. CDR3 residues: CASTVSEAFF. CDR3 coding DNA: TGTGCCAGCACGGTCAGTGAAGCTTTCTTT.

The chain is built from TRBV25-1 and TRBJ2-2, with D hard to call. Per germline, CDR1 MGHDK and CDR2 SYGVNS. CDR3 length: 14 amino acids. The germline V and J ends were trimmed by 4 bases and 7 bases, with 13 bases remaining between them. The CDR3, as DNA: TGTGCCAGCAGTGCCCCGTCGAGTTTCGGGGAGCTGTTTTTT. Its protein product is CASSAPSSFGELFF.

This clonotype showed up just a few times. The chain links TRBV7-2 to TRBJ2-7; 9 bases fit TRBD1. Germline CDR1 is SGHTA and CDR2 is FQGNSA. Trimming at V came to 6 bases and at J to 2 bases, leaving 5 bases not matched to a gene. This CDR3 has 14 residues. The CDR3 spells CASRSGQGAYEQYF. CDR3 coding DNA: TGTGCCAGCAGGTCGGGACAGGGAGCCTACGAGCAGTACTTC.

This chain links TRBV12-5 with TRBJ2-2; no clear D gene. V was shortened by 2 bases and J by 12 bases, with 10 bases between the two germline ends. This CDR3 is 12 amino acids long. The germline gives CDR1 LGHNT, CDR2 FRNRAP. The CDR3 here is CASGLPITKLFF. In DNA, the CDR3 is TGTGCTAGTGGTTTGCCCATTACCAAGCTGTTTTTT.

This clonotype was seen a single time. This sequence joins TRBV29-1 and TRBJ1-2; D perhaps matches TRBD1 (6 bases). V lost 7 bases to trimming and J lost 3 bases, with 18 bases between them. CDR3 length: 14 residues. Germline CDR1 SQVTM, CDR2 ANQGSEA. CDR3 sequence (DNA): TGCAGCGGGGGGGGGCGGCACGGAGACTATGGCTACACCTTC. As protein: CSGGGRHGDYGYTF.

The gene calls are TRBV18 and TRBJ2-2; TRBD2 is a possible D gene (6 bases). Trimming removed 5 bases from V and 3 bases from J, with 10 bases in between. This CDR3 region has 14 residues. The germline gives CDR1 KGHSH, CDR2 LQKENI. The CDR3 DNA reads TGTGCCAGCTCAGAGGGACTGCACACCGGGGAGCTGTTTTTT. This translates into CASSEGLHTGELFF. Together with reference TRBV18 and TRBJ2-2, the CDR3 gives the full variable domain: NAGVMQNPRHLVRRRGQEARLRCSPMKGHSHVYWYRQLPEEGLKFMVYLQKENIIDESGMPKERFSAEFPKEGPSILRIQQVVRGDSAAYFCASSEGLHTGELFFGEGSRLTVL.

The genes are TRBV29-1 and TRBJ2-2; 9 positions match TRBD1. Germline CDR1 and CDR2: SQVTM and ANQGSEA. The CDR3 length is 14 residues. J gave up 5 bases and V 3 bases, and 4 bases lay outside the gene matches. CDR3 residues: CSVEGTGRTGELFF. DNA for the CDR3: TGCAGCGTTGAGGGGACAGGGCGAACCGGGGAGCTGTTTTTT.

CDR3 sequence reads: CASGDPGGATEAFF. CDR3 bases: TGTGCCAGCGGAGACCCAGGGGGAGCCACTGAAGCTTTCTTT. The gene calls are TRBV6-2 or TRBV6-3 and TRBJ1-1; TRBD1 aligns across 7 bases. V gave up 8 bases and J gave up 4 bases; unmatched junction bases: 10. The CDR3 has 14 amino acids. CDR1 is MNHEY and CDR2 is SVGEGT in the germline V gene.

CDR3 bases: TGTGCCATCAGACGGGACGAGAATTCACCCCTCCACTTT. Amino acids: CAIRRDENSPLHF. This chain connects TRBV10-3 to TRBJ1-6, with D tentatively TRBD1 (5 bases). This CDR3 spans 13 amino acids. Trimming removed 6 bases at V and 7 bases at J, with 10 bases between. CDR1 ENHRY and CDR2 SYGVKD come from the germline V gene.

V is TRBV6-2 or TRBV6-3 and J is TRBJ2-1; D might be TRBD2 (6 bases). Germline values: CDR1 MNHEY, CDR2 SVGEGT. Trimming removed 6 bases at V and 0 bases at J, with 12 bases between. This CDR3 has 15 residues. The CDR3 protein is CASSPRDFSYNEQFF. Written as DNA, the CDR3 is TGTGCCAGCAGCCCTCGGGACTTCTCCTACAATGAGCAGTTCTTC.

Here the CDR3 reads CASSYTQVDYGYTF. The CDR3 DNA reads as TGTGCCAGCAGTTACACCCAGGTCGACTATGGCTACACCTTC. V and J are TRBV6-2 or TRBV6-3 and TRBJ1-2; D not resolved. Germline V CDR1 and CDR2: MNHEY, SVGEGT. CDR3 length: 14 residues. V lost 2 bases and J lost 3, with 10 bases in between.

This chain joins TRBV20-1 and TRBJ2-3; TRBD2 might be the D (6 bases). Between the trimmed V and J ends, which lost 6 bases and 6 bases, there was a span of 10 bases. Germline loops: CDR1 DFQATT, CDR2 SNEGSKA (reference sequence). The CDR3 totals 11 residues. CDR3 nucleotides: TGCAGTGCGGTTCGGGGGGATACGCAGTATTTT. Protein: CSAVRGDTQYF.

This chain connects TRBV3-1 to TRBJ1-1; 9 nucleotides align to TRBD1. This CDR3 is 15 amino acids long. Germline V lookup: CDR1 LGHDT, CDR2 YNNKEL (reference sequence). The trim removed 0 bases at V and 10 bases at J, leaving 9 bases unmatched. The CDR3 reads CASSQEVDRGQSAFF. The CDR3 bases are TGTGCCAGCAGCCAAGAGGTGGACAGGGGTCAGTCAGCTTTCTTT.

This chain uses TRBV10-3 with TRBJ1-2; a weak D match, TRBD1 (5 bases). Trimming cost V 3 bases and J 8 bases, with 13 bases left between them. Germline CDR1 is ENHRY and CDR2 is SYGVKD. CDR3 length: 13 residues. Here the CDR3 DNA reads TGTGCCATCAGTGACGGGGCAACAGAGGGCTACACCTTC. Protein: CAISDGATEGYTF.

This clonotype has only a few counts. The chain joins TRBV4-2 to TRBJ2-5; no reliable D call. Trimming took off 2 bases at V and 5 bases at J, with 18 bases between the two ends. Germline CDR1 and CDR2: LGHNA and YNFKEQ. This CDR3 has 16 amino acids. DNA for the CDR3: TGTGCCAGCAGCCAAACGTTACACGCCCCCCGGGAGACCCAGTACTTC. Translation: CASSQTLHAPRETQYF.

The V gene is TRBV2, the J gene TRBJ1-2; no reliable D call. V lost 4 bases and J 2 bases, leaving 5 bases between the germline ends. The CDR3 has 12 residues. From germline, CDR1 is SNHLY and CDR2 FYNNEI. CDR3 sequence (DNA): TGTGCCAGCAGTGCTGAGAACTATGGCTACACCTTC. Amino acids: CASSAENYGYTF.